The rows below give T cell receptor beta chains drawn from one sample of a study of quantifying T cell responses using KT2 cells. From the UMI-ligation and nested PCR reads, TCRdb called clonotypes with MiXCR, one entry per CDR3 protein. The profile shows about 30,000 distinct CDR3 sequences, more than 7% of them singletons. The sequencing sample was made of PBMCs spiked with cells of the T cell clone KT2. All receptors derive from a human donor. CDR3s include the opening cysteine and the closing phenylalanine or tryptophan. Each record gives: CDR3 protein, CDR3 DNA, J gene, V gene, D gene, clone size. The D gene is left open where the match is weak. Only some rows state a clone size, as once, few, many or a class for expanded clones.

CASSVGWSSYEQYF | TGTGCCAGCAGCGTAGGGTGGAGCTCCTACGAGCAGTACTTC | TRBJ2-7 | TRBV9 | NA | few
CATGSGGRRREQYF | TGTGCCACCGGGAGCGGGGGGCGCAGAAGGGAGCAGTACTTC | TRBJ2-7 | TRBV6-6 | TRBD2 | NA
CASSRGGSNSPLHF | TGTGCCAGCAGCCGAGGGGGGTCTAATTCACCCCTCCACTTT | TRBJ1-6 | TRBV11-1 | NA | few
CASSLVPKRGTEQYF | TGTGCCAGCAGTTTGGTCCCTAAGCGGGGAACCGAGCAGTACTTC | TRBJ2-7 | TRBV12-3/TRBV12-4 | TRBD2 | few
CASSQRRGHGYTF | TGTGCCAGCAGTCAGAGGAGAGGTCATGGCTACACCTTC | TRBJ1-2 | TRBV6-5 | NA | many
CASSPGAGQGATEAFF | TGTGCCAGCAGCCCTGGGGCCGGGCAGGGGGCGACTGAAGCTTTCTTT | TRBJ1-1 | TRBV4-2 | TRBD1 | many
CASSRPAGLTYNEQFF | TGCGCCAGCAGCAGGCCAGCGGGACTAACCTACAATGAGCAGTTCTTC | TRBJ2-1 | TRBV5-1 | TRBD2 | many
CASSPDGAEAFF | TGTGCCAGCAGCCCCGACGGAGCTGAAGCTTTCTTT | TRBJ1-1 | TRBV13 | NA | many
CASSLGSVGYRGAGETQYF | TGTGCCAGCAGCTTAGGATCGGTAGGCTATCGGGGAGCCGGAGAGACCCAGTACTTC | TRBJ2-5 | TRBV7-2 | NA | NA
CASSSGAGDFVETQYF | TGTGCCAGCAGCTCAGGCGCGGGGGATTTCGTGGAGACCCAGTACTTC | TRBJ2-5 | TRBV7-9 | TRBD2 | NA
CAISPAGLYEQYF | TGTGCCATCAGCCCAGCGGGATTATACGAGCAGTACTTC | TRBJ2-7 | TRBV10-3 | TRBD2 | many
CASSPQRGWPNNEQFF | TGTGCCAGTAGTCCTCAGAGGGGTTGGCCTAACAATGAGCAGTTCTTC | TRBJ2-1 | TRBV19 | NA | many